Following are 5 T cell receptor beta chains from one sample sequenced in a study of regulatory T cells in long-lasting Graves disease. Regarding time point: persistent/refractory GD, antithyroid drugs over 5 years with positive TRAb. TCR sequences were obtained from RNA taken from PBMCs. Through Arm-PCR of CDR3 regions and iRepertoire HTBI primers, TCR beta libraries were built. One entry per CDR3 protein, called by TCRdb with MiXCR from the multiplex PCR reads. The sample holds 400,000 to 500,000 distinct CDR3 sequences, over 20% seen once. Sequenced here: peripheral blood mononuclear cells (PBMCs), sampled when the disease was refractory, from a patient treated with antithyroid drugs. These receptors were collected from a female donor with Graves disease.

This chain connects TRBV20-1 to TRBJ2-1; D is perhaps TRBD2 (6 bases). Germline lookup yields CDR1 DFQATT and CDR2 SNEGSKA (reference sequence). V lost 3 bases to trimming and J lost 10 bases, with 16 bases between them. There are 13 residues in the CDR3. CDR3 protein: CSARWASAKEQFF. The CDR3 DNA follows: TGCAGTGCTAGGTGGGCTAGCGCGAAGGAGCAGTTCTTC.

This clonotype was picked up many times. J is TRBJ2-4 and V is TRBV2, with 7 nucleotides matching TRBD2. Germline V CDR1 and CDR2: SNHLY, FYNNEI. The V segment lost 6 bases and the J segment 0 bases; nucleotides outside the gene matches: 8. The CDR3 length is 16 residues. The CDR3 coding sequence is TGTGCCAGCAGGACAGTAGCGGGCCTAGCCAAAAACATTCAGTACTTC. Amino acid sequence: CASRTVAGLAKNIQYF.

The chain links TRBV2 to TRBJ2-3; D is ambiguous. CDR3 size: 14 residues. Trimming removed 10 bases from V and 0 bases from J, with 14 bases in between. Germline loops: CDR1 SNHLY, CDR2 FYNNEI. The CDR3 loop reads CAIPTGVSTDTQYF. CDR3 sequence (DNA): TGTGCCATCCCCACTGGGGTCAGCACAGATACGCAGTATTTT.

There are many counts of this clonotype. This chain connects TRBV6-1 to TRBJ2-7; D is unresolved. Trimming stripped 5 bases from V and 3 bases from J, with 17 bases between. Germline V gene data show CDR1 as MNHNS and CDR2 as SASEGT. CDR3 size: 15 residues. In nucleotides, the CDR3 is TGTGCCAGCAGTACCCTCAGAAGGGTCCACTACGAGCAGTACTTC. Residues: CASSTLRRVHYEQYF.

On this clonotype itself: A much larger clone is a single base away; this may be a read error. V and J are TRBV5-1 and TRBJ1-5; 8 nucleotides line up with TRBD1. CDR3 length: 21 amino acids. V shed 3 bases, J shed 1 base, and the junction held 21 bases outside the gene matches. The germline V gene encodes CDR1 SGHRS and CDR2 YFSETQ. CDR3 amino acids: CASSSKTLTGVEFRSNQPQHF. DNA for the CDR3: TGCGCCAGCAGCTCGAAAACACTGACAGGGGTAGAGTTTCGGAGCAATCAGCCCCAGCATTTT.